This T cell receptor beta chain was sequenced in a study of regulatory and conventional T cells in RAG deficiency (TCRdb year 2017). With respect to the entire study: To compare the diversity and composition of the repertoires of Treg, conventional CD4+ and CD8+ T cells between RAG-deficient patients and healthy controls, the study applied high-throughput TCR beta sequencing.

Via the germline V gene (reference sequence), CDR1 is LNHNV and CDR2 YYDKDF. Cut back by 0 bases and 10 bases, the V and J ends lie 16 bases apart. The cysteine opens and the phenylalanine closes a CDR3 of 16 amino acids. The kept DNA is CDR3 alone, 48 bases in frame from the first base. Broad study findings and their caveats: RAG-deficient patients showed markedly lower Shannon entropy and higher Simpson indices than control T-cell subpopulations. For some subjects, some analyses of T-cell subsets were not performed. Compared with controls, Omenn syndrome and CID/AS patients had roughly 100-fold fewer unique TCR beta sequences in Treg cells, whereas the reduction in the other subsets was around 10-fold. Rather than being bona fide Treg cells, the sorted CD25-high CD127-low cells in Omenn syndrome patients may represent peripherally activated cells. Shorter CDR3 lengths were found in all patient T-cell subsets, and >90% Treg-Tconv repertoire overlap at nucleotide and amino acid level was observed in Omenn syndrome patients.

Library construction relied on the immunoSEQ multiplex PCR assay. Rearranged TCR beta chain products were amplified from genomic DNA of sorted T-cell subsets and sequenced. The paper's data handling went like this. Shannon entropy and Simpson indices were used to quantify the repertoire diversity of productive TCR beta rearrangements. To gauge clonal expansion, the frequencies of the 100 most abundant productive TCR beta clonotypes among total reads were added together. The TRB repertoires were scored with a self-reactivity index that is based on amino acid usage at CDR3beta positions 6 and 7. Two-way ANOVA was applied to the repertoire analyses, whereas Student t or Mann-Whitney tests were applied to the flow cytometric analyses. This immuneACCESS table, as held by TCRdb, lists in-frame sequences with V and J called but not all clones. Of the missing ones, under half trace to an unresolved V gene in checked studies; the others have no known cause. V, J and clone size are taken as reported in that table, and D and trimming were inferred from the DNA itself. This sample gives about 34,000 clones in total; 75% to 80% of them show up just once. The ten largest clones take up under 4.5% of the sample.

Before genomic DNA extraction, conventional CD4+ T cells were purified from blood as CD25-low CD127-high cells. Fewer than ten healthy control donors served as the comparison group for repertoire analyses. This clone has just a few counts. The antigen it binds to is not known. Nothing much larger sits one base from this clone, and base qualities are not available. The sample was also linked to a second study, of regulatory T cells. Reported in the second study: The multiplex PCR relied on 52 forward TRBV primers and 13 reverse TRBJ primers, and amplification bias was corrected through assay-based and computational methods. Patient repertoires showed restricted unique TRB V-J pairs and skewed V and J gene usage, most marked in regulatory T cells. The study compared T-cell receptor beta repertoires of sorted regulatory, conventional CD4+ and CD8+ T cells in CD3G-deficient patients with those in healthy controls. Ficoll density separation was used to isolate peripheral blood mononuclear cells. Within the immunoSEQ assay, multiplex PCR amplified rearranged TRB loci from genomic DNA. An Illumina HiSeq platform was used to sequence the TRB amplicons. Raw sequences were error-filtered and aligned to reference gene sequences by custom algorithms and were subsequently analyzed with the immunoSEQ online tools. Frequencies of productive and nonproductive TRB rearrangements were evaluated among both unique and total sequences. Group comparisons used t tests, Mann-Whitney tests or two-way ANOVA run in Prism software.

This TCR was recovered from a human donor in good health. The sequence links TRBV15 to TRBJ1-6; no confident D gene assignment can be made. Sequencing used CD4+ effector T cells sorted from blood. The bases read TGTGCCACCAGCAGAGATCGAGGAGGGCGGCAGTCACCCCTCCACTTT. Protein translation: CATSRDRGGRQSPLHF.